The next 32 T cell receptor beta chains were all read from a single sample in a study of T cell changes during pregnancy in multiple sclerosis. The data were produced by immunoSEQ multiplex PCR, yet TCRdb's version contains in-frame clones alone and is incomplete. The sample holds roughly 51,000 clones; 90% to 95% are singletons and the top ten take roughly 5.4%. The sequences come from CD8+ T cells from peripheral blood mononuclear cells, collected before pregnancy. Receptors originate from a female donor with multiple sclerosis, enrolled in a pregnancy study.

This rearrangement joins TRBV27 to TRBJ2-3, with 8 bases that match TRBD1. The V gene end was trimmed by 7 bases and the J gene end by 1 base; junction bases not matched to a gene: 10. Germline V CDR1 and CDR2: MNHEY, SMNVEV (reference sequence). The CDR3 length is 16 residues. The CDR3 reads CASKIGQGFGTDTQYF. CDR3 in DNA: TGTGCCAGCAAAATTGGACAGGGCTTTGGCACAGATACGCAGTATTTT.

The V call is TRBV9, the J call TRBJ1-4, with 9 bases lining up with TRBD1. V lost 0 bases to trimming and J lost 8 bases; unmatched junction nucleotides: 8. The CDR3 loop spans 16 amino acids. CDR1 and CDR2 (germline): SGDLS, YYNGEE. This chain's CDR3 is CASSVAGTGWTEKLFF. The DNA of the CDR3 is TGTGCCAGCAGCGTAGCCGGGACAGGGTGGACCGAAAAACTGTTTTTT.

The V and J genes are TRBV27 and TRBJ1-2; 9 bases match TRBD1. From germline, CDR1 is MNHEY and CDR2 SMNVEV (reference sequence). J was trimmed by 4 bases and V by 10 bases; bases with no gene match: 13. The CDR3 totals 15 residues. CDR3 in DNA: TGTGCCACCAAAGCCGGGACAGGGTACGTCTATGGCTACACCTTC. Translating it yields CATKAGTGYVYGYTF.

The chain recombines TRBV4-1 with TRBJ1-5; unclear D gene. V was clipped by 4 bases and J by 6 bases, with 16 bases between them. The CDR3 loop spans 15 amino acids. Germline V gene sequence: CDR1 MGHRA, CDR2 YSYEKL. The CDR3 DNA sequence: TGCGCCAGCAGCCTACCAGCCTCCCGGGGTCAGCCCCAGCATTTT. Translation gives CASSLPASRGQPQHF.

The chain recombines TRBV6-4 with TRBJ2-7, with 8 bases fitting TRBD2. The CDR3 loop spans 13 amino acids. Germline trimming cut 8 bases from V and 4 bases from J; bases unmatched to any gene: 7. Germline CDR1 and CDR2: MRHNA and SNTAGT. CDR3 nucleotides: TGTGCCAGCGGCCCGGGACTAGGGTACGAGCAGTACTTC. This gives the protein CASGPGLGYEQYF.

This clone has a handful of counts. The J gene is TRBJ1-5, the V gene TRBV7-8; D is unresolved. Per germline, CDR1 SGHVS and CDR2 FQNEAQ. Between the trimmed V and J ends, which lost 2 bases and 7 bases, there was a span of 15 bases. The CDR3 extends over 15 amino acids. The CDR3 nucleotides are TGTGCCAGCAGCTTAATGGGCGGCCCGGGGCAGCCCCAGCATTTT. Amino acids: CASSLMGGPGQPQHF.

The gene calls are TRBV11-2 and TRBJ2-1; TRBD2 agrees at 10 bases. Germline CDR1 is SGHAT and CDR2 is FQNNGV. The CDR3 has 18 amino acids. The trim removed 4 bases at V and 0 bases at J, leaving 9 bases unmatched. The CDR3 DNA reads TGTGCCAGCAGCTGGACTAGCGGTGTCTATCGCTCCTACAATGAGCAGTTCTTC. This encodes CASSWTSGVYRSYNEQFF.

This clone was detected only a few times. The chain uses TRBV25-1 and TRBJ2-4, with D possibly being TRBD1 (5 bases). The ends were cut back, 4 bases at V and 1 base at J, with 11 bases in the middle. This CDR3 is built from 15 residues. CDR1 is MGHDK and CDR2 is SYGVNS in the germline V gene. This CDR3 reads CASSGTGTAKNIQYF. DNA of the CDR3: TGTGCCAGCAGTGGAACAGGTACCGCCAAAAACATTCAGTACTTC.

The J gene is TRBJ1-1, the V gene TRBV5-1; the match to TRBD1 covers 9 bases. The CDR3 has 17 residues. Germline V lookup: CDR1 SGHRS, CDR2 YFSETQ. Unmatched junction bases numbered 14, after V lost 3 bases and J lost 5 bases. CDR3 in DNA: TGCGCCAGCAGCTACAACGGACAGGGGTCTTTGGGAACTGAAGCTTTCTTT. This codes for CASSYNGQGSLGTEAFF.

This clone was recorded a few times. This rearrangement joins TRBV7-8 to TRBJ2-1; TRBD2 matches 7 bases. J gave up 7 bases and V 5 bases, and 17 bases lay outside the gene matches. Germline CDR1 and CDR2: SGHVS and FQNEAQ. The CDR3 totals 17 residues. The CDR3 is CASSLLYSGTNVNEQFF. The CDR3, as DNA: TGTGCCAGCAGCCTTCTTTACTCCGGGACTAACGTGAATGAGCAGTTCTTC.

The chain has TRBV7-9 and TRBJ2-7, with 7 bases lining up with TRBD1. Per germline, CDR1 SEHNR and CDR2 FQNEAQ (reference sequence). The CDR3 is made up of 16 amino acids. The J segment lost 1 base and the V segment lost 0 bases, leaving 6 bases of the junction unmatched. As DNA, the CDR3 is TGTGCCAGCAGCTTAGCTCAGGGACAGAAATCCTACGAGCAGTACTTC. Translated, it gives CASSLAQGQKSYEQYF.

V and J are TRBV6-6 and TRBJ2-7, with 7 bases that match TRBD2. After removal of 7 bases from V and 5 bases from J, the junction contained 8 bases not matched to a gene. The CDR3 consists of 13 residues. Looked up from germline, CDR1 is MNHNY and CDR2 is SVGAGI (reference sequence). The CDR3 protein is CASKDGRLNEQYF. The DNA for the CDR3 is TGTGCCAGCAAGGACGGGAGGCTGAACGAGCAGTACTTC.

V gene TRBV19 combines with J gene TRBJ1-1; a weak D match, TRBD1 (6 bases). CDR1 is LNHDA and CDR2 is SQIVND in the germline V gene (reference sequence). V lost 2 bases and J 3 bases, leaving 13 bases between the germline ends. This CDR3 region has 15 residues. CDR3 nucleotides: TGTGCCAGTAGTATATCTGAGGGGGGGGACACTGAAGCTTTCTTT. This gives the protein CASSISEGGDTEAFF.

The J gene is TRBJ2-1, the V gene TRBV29-1, with 10 bases aligning to TRBD2. The CDR3 is made up of 16 amino acids. V shed 6 bases, J shed 6 bases, and the junction held 14 bases outside the gene matches. Germline CDR1 is SQVTM and CDR2 is ANQGSEA. The CDR3 coding sequence is TGCAGCGTGGTACCGGGACTAGCGAACACGGCCAATGAGCAGTTCTTC. It yields the protein CSVVPGLANTANEQFF.

This clone has a handful of counts. This chain joins TRBV27 and TRBJ2-7, with 11 bases identical to TRBD2. V shed 6 bases, J shed 2 bases, and the junction held 3 bases outside the gene matches. The V gene's germline CDR1 is MNHEY and CDR2 SMNVEV (reference sequence). The CDR3 loop spans 14 amino acids. CDR3 region: CASRLAGEAYEQYF. The CDR3 DNA reads as TGTGCCAGCAGACTAGCGGGAGAGGCCTACGAGCAGTACTTC.

V and J are TRBV12-5 and TRBJ2-7; no clear D. Germline V gives CDR1 LGHNT, CDR2 FRNRAP. The V and J ends lost 1 base and 3 bases respectively, with 7 bases between them. This CDR3 comprises 13 residues. The CDR3 here is CASGLGTDYEQYF. As DNA, the CDR3 is TGTGCTAGTGGTTTGGGCACTGACTACGAGCAGTACTTC.

This CDR3 is CASRGSGISYNEQFF. CDR3 nucleotides: TGTGCCAGCAGGGGAAGCGGGATCTCCTACAATGAGCAGTTCTTC. The chain carries TRBV5-4 and TRBJ2-1, with 7 bases that match TRBD2. The CDR3 has 15 residues. Per germline, CDR1 SGHNT and CDR2 YYREEE (reference sequence). The ends lost 5 bases at V and 0 bases at J; junction bases unmatched: 5.

The genes are TRBV5-1 and TRBJ1-2; D possibly corresponds to TRBD1 (6 bases). Trimming removed 0 bases at V and 7 bases at J, with 10 bases between. Per germline, CDR1 SGHRS and CDR2 YFSETQ. This CDR3 has 13 amino acids. The CDR3 protein is CASSLAGASGYTF. DNA of the CDR3: TGCGCCAGCAGCTTGGCAGGGGCGAGTGGCTACACCTTC.

The chain recombines TRBV11-2 with TRBJ2-6, with no clear D. V lost 5 bases and J 0 bases, leaving 11 bases between the germline ends. The germline V gene encodes CDR1 SGHAT and CDR2 FQNNGV. The CDR3 contains 16 residues. CDR3 protein: CASSQGEDSGANVLTF. In DNA form, the CDR3 reads TGTGCCAGCAGCCAAGGAGAGGACTCTGGGGCCAACGTCCTGACTTTC.

The rearrangement links TRBV5-4 to TRBJ2-5, with D possibly matching TRBD1 (5 bases). Germline assignment: CDR1 SGHNT and CDR2 YYREEE (reference sequence). The CDR3 length is 15 residues. The ends were cut back, 3 bases at V and 2 bases at J, with 14 bases in the middle. CDR3 in DNA: TGTGCCAGCAGCTCCCCTCGACAGTTTCAAGAGACCCAGTACTTC. Residues: CASSSPRQFQETQYF.

The J gene is TRBJ1-5, the V gene TRBV6-6; the D is unclear. The CDR3 is 13 residues long. V lost 2 bases to trimming and J lost 10 bases, with 12 bases between them. Per the germline V gene, CDR1 is MNHNY and CDR2 is SVGAGI (reference sequence). The CDR3 DNA reads TGTGCCAGCAGTTACGGAGAAGCTGGACCCCAGCATTTT. Translated: CASSYGEAGPQHF.

The chain combines TRBV7-8 with TRBJ2-7; 7 nucleotides agree with TRBD1. V gave up 0 bases and J gave up 5 bases; unmatched junction bases: 10. From germline, CDR1 is SGHVS and CDR2 FQNEAQ. The CDR3 length is 16 residues. The CDR3 nucleotides read TGTGCCAGCAGCTTAGCGCAGGGGGTCGGGGCCCACGAGCAGTACTTC. Translated, it gives CASSLAQGVGAHEQYF. The entire variable domain, with the rest obtained from reference TRBV7-8 and TRBJ2-7, is as follows: GAGVSQSPRYKVAKRGQDVALRCDPISGHVSLFWYQQALGQGPEFLTYFQNEAQLDKSGLPSDRFFAERPEGSVSTLKIQRTQQEDSAVYLCASSLAQGVGAHEQYFGPGTRLTVT.

About this clone: Mismatch with germline at one junction end may stem from a read error. This rearrangement joins TRBV27 to TRBJ1-5; D is unclear. Germline CDR1 reads MNHEY; CDR2 reads SMNVEV (reference sequence). This CDR3 has 13 residues. CDR3 DNA: TGTGCCAGCAGCTTATCGTCGTTACAGCCCCAGCATTTT. Its translation is CASSLSSLQPQHF.

The gene calls are TRBV30 and TRBJ2-7; 13 bases line up with TRBD2. CDR1 and CDR2 from the germline V gene are GTSNPN and SVGIG (reference sequence). The CDR3 covers 15 residues. J gave up 2 bases and V 2 bases, and 3 bases lay outside the gene matches. CDR3 amino acids: CAWSRGTSGTYEQYF. For the CDR3, the DNA is TGTGCCTGGAGTAGGGGGACTAGCGGGACCTACGAGCAGTACTTC.

The chain joins TRBV28 to TRBJ2-7; 9 nucleotides align to TRBD2. This CDR3 is 16 amino acids long. The V and J ends lost 6 bases and 4 bases, in that order; junction bases with no gene match: 13. Germline CDR1 and CDR2: MDHEN and SYDVKM. The DNA for the CDR3 is TGTGCCAGCAGCCCCAATGTGCGGGGGGGAATATACGAGCAGTACTTC. This codes for CASSPNVRGGIYEQYF.

J is TRBJ1-1 and V is TRBV6-5, with TRBD1 matching over 9 bases. V trimming: 8 bases; J trimming: 0 bases; junction bases outside the gene matches: 1. Per germline, CDR1 MNHEY and CDR2 SVGAGI. This CDR3 has 13 amino acids. CDR3 nucleotides: TGTGCCAGCGGGACAGGGATGAACACTGAAGCTTTCTTT. Its translation is CASGTGMNTEAFF.

The chain couples TRBV27 to TRBJ1-2; 7 nucleotides match TRBD1. Trimming removed 2 bases from V and 6 bases from J; junction bases left unmatched: 9. Germline CDR1 and CDR2: MNHEY and SMNVEV (reference sequence). The CDR3 runs 15 residues. The CDR3 protein is CASSLRPDRPDGYTF. The CDR3 DNA reads TGTGCCAGCAGTTTACGTCCGGACAGGCCCGATGGCTACACCTTC.

The rearrangement uses TRBV4-3 and TRBJ2-1; 8 bases are a match to TRBD2. The CDR3 is 15 residues long. Unmatched junction bases numbered 10, after V lost 4 bases and J lost 8 bases. Germline lookup yields CDR1 LGHNA and CDR2 YSLEER. The CDR3 coding sequence is TGCGCCAGCAGCCCCCGGGAGGGCCCCTCCGATGAGCAGTTCTTC. This translates into CASSPREGPSDEQFF.

This chain uses TRBV27 with TRBJ2-7; TRBD2 might be the D (5 bases). This CDR3 is 11 amino acids long. Trimming took 4 bases from V and 5 from J, leaving 6 bases between them. Germline V lookup: CDR1 MNHEY, CDR2 SMNVEV (reference sequence). The CDR3 protein is CASSYGNEQYF. In nucleotides, the CDR3 is TGTGCCAGCAGTTACGGGAACGAGCAGTACTTC.

This CDR3 reads CASSSRTSGIQETQYF. The DNA for the CDR3 is TGTGCCAGCAGCTCAAGGACTAGCGGGATCCAAGAGACCCAGTACTTC. The chain carries TRBV7-2 and TRBJ2-5, with 12 bases fitting TRBD2. V trimming: 4 bases; J trimming: 1 base; junction bases outside the gene matches: 4. CDR3 length: 16 amino acids. Germline V lookup: CDR1 SGHTA, CDR2 FQGNSA. Based on the CDR3 plus reference TRBV7-2 and TRBJ2-5, the full variable domain is GAGVSQSPSNKVTEKGKDVELRCDPISGHTALYWYRQSLGQGLEFLIYFQGNSAPDKSGLPSDRFSAERTGGSVSTLTIQRTQQEDSAVYLCASSSRTSGIQETQYFGPGTRLLVL.

This clone was picked up a small number of times. The chain carries TRBV28 and TRBJ1-5; 7 nucleotides agree with TRBD1. V lost 7 bases, J lost 6 bases, and 12 bases stayed unmatched. CDR3 length equals 15 residues. Germline CDR1 reads MDHEN; CDR2 reads SYDVKM. As DNA, the CDR3 is TGTGCCAGCAAAACACATACAGGGGTTCGTCAGCCCCAGCATTTT. It codes for CASKTHTGVRQPQHF.

This sequence joins TRBV27 and TRBJ1-3, with D possibly TRBD1 on 6 matching bases. Trimming pared 6 bases from V and 1 base from J, leaving 16 bases between. CDR3 length equals 16 residues. The germline CDR1 and CDR2 sequences are MNHEY and SMNVEV (reference sequence). The CDR3 nucleotides are TGTGCCAGCAGAACAGGGTTCGGAGGATCTGGAAACACCATATATTTT. It translates to CASRTGFGGSGNTIYF.